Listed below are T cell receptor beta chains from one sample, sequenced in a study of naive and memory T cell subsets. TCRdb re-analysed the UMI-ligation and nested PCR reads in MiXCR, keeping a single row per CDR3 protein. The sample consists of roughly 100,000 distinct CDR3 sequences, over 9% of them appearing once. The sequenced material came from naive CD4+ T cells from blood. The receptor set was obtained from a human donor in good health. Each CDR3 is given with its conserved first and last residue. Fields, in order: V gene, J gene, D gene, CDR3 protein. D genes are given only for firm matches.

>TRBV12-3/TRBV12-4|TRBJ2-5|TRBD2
CASSLVAGASGETQYF
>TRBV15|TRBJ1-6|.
CATSRLGAGNSPLHF
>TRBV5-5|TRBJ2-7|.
CASTSLANRAYEQYF
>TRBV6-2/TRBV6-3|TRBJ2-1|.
CASRRGRNEQFF
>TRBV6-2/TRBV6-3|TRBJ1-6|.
CASLKVVNSPLHF
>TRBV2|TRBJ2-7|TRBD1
CASRGTGTGSAPRHF
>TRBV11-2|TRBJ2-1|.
CASSSTTGTREQFF
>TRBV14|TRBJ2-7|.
CASSQARGPYEQYF
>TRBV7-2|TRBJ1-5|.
CASSDLQGNQPQHF
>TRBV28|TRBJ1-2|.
CASSGVGSRKGYGYTF
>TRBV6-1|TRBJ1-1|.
CASSSRKIPGTDVSTEAFF
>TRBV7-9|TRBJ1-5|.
CASSYRGSNQPQHF
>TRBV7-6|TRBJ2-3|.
CASSFRLGSLDTQYF
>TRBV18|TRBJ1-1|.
CASSPDTEAFF
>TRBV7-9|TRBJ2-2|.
CASSLDRISTGELFF
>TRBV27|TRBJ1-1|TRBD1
CASGYPVGDSFRQNTEAFF
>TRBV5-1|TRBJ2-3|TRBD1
CASSLMTGPTDTQYF
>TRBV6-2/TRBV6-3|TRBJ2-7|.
CASSGNRDKYYEQYF
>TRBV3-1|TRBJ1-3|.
CASSQRTSGNTIYF
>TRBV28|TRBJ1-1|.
CASIAPTLIATEAFF
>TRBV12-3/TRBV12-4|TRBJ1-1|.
CASSGIGRGGLTTEAFF
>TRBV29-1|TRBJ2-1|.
CSVARSSYNEQFF
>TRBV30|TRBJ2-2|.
CAWMPHRPADTGELFF
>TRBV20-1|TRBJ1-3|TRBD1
CSARVPTGSILGNTIYF
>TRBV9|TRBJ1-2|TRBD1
CASSPYGQGRGYTF
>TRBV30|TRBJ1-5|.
CAWSPGGRQPQHF
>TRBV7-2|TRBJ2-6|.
CASSRTGISGANVLTF
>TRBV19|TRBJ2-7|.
CASSPLAGSAREYF
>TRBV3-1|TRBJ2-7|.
CASSQRRTNNYEQYF
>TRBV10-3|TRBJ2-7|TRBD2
CATLAGRERSEQYF
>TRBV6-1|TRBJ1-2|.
CASSASLAGYTF
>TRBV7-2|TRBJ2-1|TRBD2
CASSPGTSGINEQFF
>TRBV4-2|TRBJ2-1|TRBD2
CASSQAPASGAYNEQFF
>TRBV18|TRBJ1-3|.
CASSPSAGNSGNTIYF
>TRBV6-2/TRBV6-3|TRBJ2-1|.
CASSQRRTSYNEQFF
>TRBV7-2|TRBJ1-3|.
CASSIYRVAGNTIYF
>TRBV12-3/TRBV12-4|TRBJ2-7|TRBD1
CASGRQGGPYEQYF
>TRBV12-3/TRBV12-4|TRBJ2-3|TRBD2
CATRASGSQPDTQYF
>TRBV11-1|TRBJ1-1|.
CASTLGREAFF
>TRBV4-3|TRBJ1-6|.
CASSQGAGLRDYNSPLHF
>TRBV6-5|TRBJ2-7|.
CASRTGGAYEQYF
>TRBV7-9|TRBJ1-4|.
CASKESSTNEKLFF
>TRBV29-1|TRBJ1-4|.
CSVGDWTDDNEKLFF
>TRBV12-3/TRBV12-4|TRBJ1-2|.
CASSSDSYGYTF
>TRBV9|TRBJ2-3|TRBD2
CASSVGGPTSAADTQYF
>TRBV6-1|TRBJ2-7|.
CASSEPLEGEYF
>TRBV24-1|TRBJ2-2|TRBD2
CATNSGVNTGELFF
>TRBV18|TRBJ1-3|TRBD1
CASSFTGDPGNTIYF
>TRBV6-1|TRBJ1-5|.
CASSEVVVYSNQPQHF
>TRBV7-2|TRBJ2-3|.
CASSIGPTDTQYF
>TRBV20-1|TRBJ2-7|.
CSARVPGAVEQYF
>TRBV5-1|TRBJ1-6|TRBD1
CASSSRTGGVSPLHF
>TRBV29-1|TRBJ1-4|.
CSVGERGLNEKLFF
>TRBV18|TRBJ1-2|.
CASSQGAGGYTF
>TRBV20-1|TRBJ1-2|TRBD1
CSAGESDRGLNGYTF